These 26 T cell receptor beta chains came from one sample sequenced in a study of T cell repertoires in cytomegalovirus infection. TCRdb independently ran MiXCR on the reads; one entry per CDR3 protein. The table has some 450,000 distinct CDR3 sequences, approximately 32% seen once. Sequencing input: PBMCs. All receptors derive from a human donor in good health (CMV status not recorded). Some clones in this sample may be carry-over from other donors' samples.

As to this clonotype: The junction departs from germline at one end; a sequencing error may be responsible. This chain joins TRBV10-3 and TRBJ1-1; perhaps TRBD1 as D (5 bases). The germline V gene has CDR1 ENHRY and CDR2 SYGVKD. The CDR3 consists of 14 residues. CDR3 sequence: CALSGGQGETEAFF. CDR3 nucleotides: TGTGCCCTCAGTGGCGGGCAGGGCGAGACTGAAGCTTTCTTT.

About this clonotype: Compared with germline, one end of the junction differs, possibly owing to a read error. This chain links TRBV7-6 with TRBJ1-3, with D unclear. The germline V gene encodes CDR1 SGHVS and CDR2 FNYEAQ. The CDR3 covers 13 residues. The CDR3 sequence is CASSPQVGNTIYF. The CDR3 coding sequence is TGTGCTAGCAGCCCTCAGGTTGGAAACACCATATATTTT.

V and J are TRBV5-6 and TRBJ1-4, with D unresolved. CDR1 SGHDT and CDR2 YYEEEE come from the germline V gene. The V end was cut by 5 bases, the J end by 6 bases, with 17 bases between. This CDR3 is built from 15 residues. The CDR3 region is CASSYGSLRDEKLFF. The CDR3 DNA follows: TGTGCCAGCAGTTACGGTTCGCTGCGGGATGAAAAACTGTTTTTT. Full variable domain (missing parts from reference TRBV5-6 and TRBJ1-4): DAGVTQSPTHLIKTRGQQVTLRCSPKSGHDTVSWYQQALGQGPQFIFQYYEEEERQRGNFPDRFSGHQFPNYSSELNVNALLLGDSALYLCASSYGSLRDEKLFFGSGTQLSVL.

Many counts were recorded for this clonotype. The rearrangement joins TRBV27 to TRBJ2-5; 9 nucleotides match TRBD1. With V trimmed by 5 bases and J by 5 bases, 12 bases remained unmatched. CDR3 length equals 16 residues. Germline assignment: CDR1 MNHEY and CDR2 SMNVEV (reference sequence). Written as DNA, the CDR3 is TGTGCCAGCAGTCCTTCGACAGGGGGAGGTGTGGAGACCCAGTACTTC. It is translated as CASSPSTGGGVETQYF.

The rearrangement uses TRBV5-5 and TRBJ1-2; D might be TRBD1 (6 bases). Germline V gene lookup returns CDR1 SGHKS and CDR2 YYEKEE (reference sequence). The CDR3 consists of 18 residues. V dropped 1 base and J dropped 0 bases, with 19 bases sitting between them. CDR3 protein: CASSLNSRTELTNYGYTF. In DNA form, the CDR3 reads TGTGCCAGCAGCTTGAATTCCCGGACAGAGCTGACTAACTATGGCTACACCTTC. Looking up the rest from reference TRBV5-5 and TRBJ1-2 gives the full variable domain: DAGVTQSPTHLIKTRGQQVTLRCSPISGHKSVSWYQQVLGQGPQFIFQYYEKEERGRGNFPDRFSARQFPNYSSELNVNALLLGDSALYLCASSLNSRTELTNYGYTFGSGTRLTVV.

The chain is built from TRBV7-8 and TRBJ1-5, with D hard to call. Between the trimmed V and J ends, which lost 0 bases and 2 bases, there was a span of 8 bases. The CDR3 length is 15 residues. Germline V gives CDR1 SGHVS, CDR2 FQNEAQ. DNA for the CDR3: TGTGCCAGCAGCTTAGCGGGGTCGGGCAATCAGCCCCAGCATTTT. It encodes CASSLAGSGNQPQHF.

The rearrangement joins TRBV19 to TRBJ2-3; weak D call: TRBD1 (5 bases). The length of the CDR3 is 15 residues. Trimming shortened V by 4 bases and J by 6 bases, and 17 bases separated the two germline ends. Per the germline V gene, CDR1 is LNHDA and CDR2 is SQIVND (reference sequence). The CDR3 region has the DNA TGTGCCAGTAGTAAGGGTCGGACACCCTCCGATACGCAGTATTTT. Translated: CASSKGRTPSDTQYF.

In nucleotides, the CDR3 is TGCAGCGGCGGGACAGGAGGAATGAACACTGAAGCTTTCTTT. Protein sequence: CSGGTGGMNTEAFF. The chain uses TRBV29-1 and TRBJ1-1, with TRBD1 matching over 8 bases. This CDR3 comprises 14 residues. CDR1 is SQVTM and CDR2 is ANQGSEA in the germline V gene. V shed 7 bases, J shed 0 bases, and the junction held 7 bases outside the gene matches.

The rearrangement links TRBV24-1 to TRBJ2-3; tentative D call: TRBD2 (5 bases). The CDR3 is made up of 16 amino acids. The V gene's germline CDR1 is KGHDR and CDR2 SFDVKD. V was clipped by 2 bases and J by 1 base, with 12 bases between them. The DNA for the CDR3 is TGTGCCACCAGTGATTATAGCGAGTACGGCACAGATACGCAGTATTTT. Its translation: CATSDYSEYGTDTQYF.

The chain combines TRBV2 with TRBJ2-3; TRBD1 matches 8 bases. With V trimmed by 1 base and J by 0 bases, 9 bases remained unmatched. The length of the CDR3 is 18 residues. Germline V gene data show CDR1 as SNHLY and CDR2 as FYNNEI. CDR3 sequence: CASSEGGTGPLSTDTQYF. The CDR3 DNA follows: TGTGCCAGCAGTGAAGGCGGGACAGGCCCCCTTAGCACAGATACGCAGTATTTT.

The gene calls are TRBV5-1 and TRBJ2-5, with 9 bases aligning to TRBD1. The ends lost 4 bases at V and 1 base at J; junction bases unmatched: 5. Germline V gene data show CDR1 as SGHRS and CDR2 as YFSETQ. The CDR3 covers 15 residues. CDR3 DNA: TGCGCCAGCAGCGCCGGGACAGGGATCCAAGAGACCCAGTACTTC. Translation: CASSAGTGIQETQYF.

The V call is TRBV11-2, the J call TRBJ2-4, with D maybe TRBD1 (5 bases). Trimming shortened V by 2 bases and J by 11 bases, and 19 bases separated the two germline ends. Germline CDR1 and CDR2: SGHAT and FQNNGV. The CDR3 is made up of 15 amino acids. CDR3 in DNA: TGTGCCAGCAGCTTACTATGGGGCCAGGGTAGAGTTCAGTACTTC. Protein sequence: CASSLLWGQGRVQYF.

J is TRBJ2-3 and V is TRBV18, with D unresolved. The CDR3 contains 14 residues. V was cut by 3 bases and J by 2 bases, with 9 bases left in between. Germline V gene lookup returns CDR1 KGHSH and CDR2 LQKENI. CDR3 nucleotide sequence: TGTGCCAGCTCACCTAGGATCGACACAGATACGCAGTATTTT. This encodes CASSPRIDTDTQYF.

The CDR3 bases are TGTGCCAGTGCAAACGTCTTAGGGGGGTCTCAGCCCCAGCATTTT. Protein: CASANVLGGSQPQHF. The chain has TRBV19 and TRBJ1-5; D perhaps matches TRBD1 (6 bases). Trimming cost V 8 bases and J 6 bases, with 20 bases left between them. CDR1 LNHDA and CDR2 SQIVND come from the germline V gene (reference sequence). This CDR3 contains 15 residues.

The chain recombines TRBV3-1 with TRBJ1-6; no definite D call. V lost 1 base and J 5 bases, leaving 9 bases between the germline ends. CDR1 and CDR2 (germline): LGHDT, YNNKEL (reference sequence). This CDR3 has 15 amino acids. The CDR3 loop is CASSQGLSNNSPLHF. As DNA, the CDR3 is TGTGCCAGCAGCCAAGGACTCAGTAATAATTCACCCCTCCACTTT.

This clonotype was counted at least ten times. The CDR3 DNA reads as TGTGCCAGCAGCCCGGGACACACCAAAGAGACCCAGTACTTC. Amino acid sequence: CASSPGHTKETQYF. V and J are TRBV11-2 and TRBJ2-5; D perhaps matches TRBD1 (6 bases). The CDR3 contains 14 residues. V was shortened by 5 bases and J by 3 bases, with 13 bases between the two germline ends. Germline V gene lookup returns CDR1 SGHAT and CDR2 FQNNGV. Variable domain in full (rest from reference TRBV11-2 and TRBJ2-5): EAGVAQSPRYKIIEKRQSVAFWCNPISGHATLYWYQQILGQGPKLLIQFQNNGVVDDSQLPKDRFSAERLKGVDSTLKIQPAKLEDSAVYLCASSPGHTKETQYFGPGTRLLVL.

V usage is TRBV15 and J usage is TRBJ2-3; 10 bases agree with TRBD2. V lost 0 bases, J lost 1 base, and 10 bases stayed unmatched. Germline values: CDR1 LNHNV, CDR2 YYDKDF (reference sequence). The CDR3 covers 19 residues. The CDR3 loop is CATSRDPVLLAGGTDTQYF. For the CDR3, the DNA is TGTGCCACCAGCAGAGATCCGGTCCTCCTAGCGGGGGGCACAGATACGCAGTATTTT.

This clonotype was observed a few times. V gene TRBV19 combines with J gene TRBJ2-2, with D hard to call. V gave up 1 base and J gave up 2 bases, with 5 bases separating them. The CDR3 has 14 residues. CDR1 and CDR2 (germline): LNHDA, SQIVND (reference sequence). CDR3 residues: CASSIGPNTGELFF. CDR3 bases: TGTGCCAGTAGTATAGGACCTAACACCGGGGAGCTGTTTTTT.

This clonotype was seen many times. J is TRBJ1-6 and V is TRBV7-8, with a possible D match to TRBD1 (6 bases). The CDR3 covers 14 residues. Per the germline V gene, CDR1 is SGHVS and CDR2 is FQNEAQ. V lost 1 base and J 6 bases, leaving 7 bases between the germline ends. CDR3 loop: CASSLDRVNSPLHF. CDR3 coding DNA: TGTGCCAGCAGCTTAGACAGGGTTAATTCACCCCTCCACTTT.

The chain uses TRBV12-3 or TRBV12-4 and TRBJ2-2; D assignment may be TRBD1 or TRBD2 (5 bases each). The germline V and J ends were trimmed by 3 bases and 1 base, with 9 bases remaining between them. CDR3 length: 15 residues. CDR3 region: CASSFRGVNTGELFF. The CDR3 DNA reads TGTGCCAGCAGTTTCCGAGGGGTGAACACCGGGGAGCTGTTTTTT.

This clonotype was detected only a few times. The V call is TRBV28, the J call TRBJ2-7, with TRBD1 matching 9 bases. This CDR3 is 14 amino acids long. The V and J ends lost 6 bases and 2 bases, in that order; junction bases with no gene match: 5. CDR1 and CDR2 from the germline V gene are MDHEN and SYDVKM. The CDR3 region is CASRGQGLTYEQYF. The CDR3 DNA reads as TGTGCCAGCAGGGGACAGGGATTAACCTACGAGCAGTACTTC.

The J gene is TRBJ2-6, the V gene TRBV29-1; unclear D gene. Germline V gives CDR1 SQVTM, CDR2 ANQGSEA. Deletions cut 3 bases from V and 0 bases from J, with 6 bases between. This CDR3 spans 14 amino acids. The CDR3 sequence: CSVDSGSGANVLTF. The DNA of the CDR3 is TGCAGCGTTGACTCTGGCTCTGGGGCCAACGTCCTGACTTTC.

As for this clonotype: A much larger clone is a single base away; this may be a read error. This rearrangement joins TRBV7-2 to TRBJ2-3; D perhaps matches TRBD1 (6 bases). Looked up from germline, CDR1 is SGHTA and CDR2 is FQGNSA. The CDR3 loop spans 16 amino acids. The DNA of the CDR3 is TGTGCCAGCAGCTTAGGGGGGCGGGTCCCGGCAGAGACGCAGTATTTT. Encoded protein: CASSLGGRVPAETQYF.

This clonotype has a handful of counts. The chain uses TRBV28 and TRBJ1-2; D is unresolved. Germline V gives CDR1 MDHEN, CDR2 SYDVKM. This CDR3 spans 15 amino acids. V dropped 5 bases and J dropped 3 bases, with 16 bases sitting between them. This CDR3 is CASSTMTHRDYGYTF. The CDR3 nucleotides read TGTGCCAGCAGTACCATGACCCACCGAGACTATGGCTACACCTTC.

A few counts support this clonotype. The rearrangement joins TRBV7-8 to TRBJ1-5, with a weak D call TRBD1 (5 bases). This CDR3 has 16 residues. V lost 5 bases, J lost 1 base, and 15 bases lay in between. CDR1 is SGHVS, CDR2 FQNEAQ, per germline. CDR3 DNA: TGTGCCAGCAGCCCCGGACGGGGCGGCAGCAATCAGCCCCAGCATTTT. It specifies CASSPGRGGSNQPQHF.

This clonotype was detected ten times or more. The V call is TRBV7-2, the J call TRBJ2-2, with 7 bases that match TRBD1. CDR1 is SGHTA, CDR2 FQGNSA, per germline. The ends lost 2 bases at V and 0 bases at J; junction bases unmatched: 3. The CDR3 extends over 16 amino acids. CDR3: CASSLTGTANTGELFF. CDR3 nucleotide sequence: TGTGCCAGCAGCTTAACCGGGACAGCGAACACCGGGGAGCTGTTTTTT.